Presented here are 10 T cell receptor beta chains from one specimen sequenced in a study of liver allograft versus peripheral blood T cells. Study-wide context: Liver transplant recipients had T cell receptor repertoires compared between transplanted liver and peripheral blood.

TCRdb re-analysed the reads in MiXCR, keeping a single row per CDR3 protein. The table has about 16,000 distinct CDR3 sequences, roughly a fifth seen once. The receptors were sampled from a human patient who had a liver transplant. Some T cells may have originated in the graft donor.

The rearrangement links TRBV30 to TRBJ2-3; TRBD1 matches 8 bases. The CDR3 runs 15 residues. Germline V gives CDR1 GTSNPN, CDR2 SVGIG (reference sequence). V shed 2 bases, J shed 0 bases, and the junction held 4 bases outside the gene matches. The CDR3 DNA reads TGTGCCTGGAGTCGAACAGGGGGAAGCACAGATACGCAGTATTTT. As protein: CAWSRTGGSTDTQYF.

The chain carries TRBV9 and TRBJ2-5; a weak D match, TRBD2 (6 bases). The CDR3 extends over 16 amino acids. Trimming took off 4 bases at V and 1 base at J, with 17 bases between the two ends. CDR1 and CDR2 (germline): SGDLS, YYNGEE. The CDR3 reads CASSPGGSGRQETQYF. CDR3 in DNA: TGTGCCAGCAGCCCTGGGGGAAGCGGGCGCCAAGAGACCCAGTACTTC.

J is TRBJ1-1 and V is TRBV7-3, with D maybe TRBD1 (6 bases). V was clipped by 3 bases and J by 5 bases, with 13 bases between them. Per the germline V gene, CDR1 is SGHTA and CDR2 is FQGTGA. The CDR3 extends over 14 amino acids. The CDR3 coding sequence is TGTGCCAGCAGCTTCAGGGGTGGGAGGACTGAAGCTTTCTTT. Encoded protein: CASSFRGGRTEAFF.

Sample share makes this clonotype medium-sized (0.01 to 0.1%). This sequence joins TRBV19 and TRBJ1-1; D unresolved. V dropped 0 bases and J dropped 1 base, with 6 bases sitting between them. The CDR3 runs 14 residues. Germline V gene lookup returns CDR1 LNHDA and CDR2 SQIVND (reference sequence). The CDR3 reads CASSIDPANTEAFF. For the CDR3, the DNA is TGTGCCAGTAGTATAGATCCAGCGAACACTGAAGCTTTCTTT.

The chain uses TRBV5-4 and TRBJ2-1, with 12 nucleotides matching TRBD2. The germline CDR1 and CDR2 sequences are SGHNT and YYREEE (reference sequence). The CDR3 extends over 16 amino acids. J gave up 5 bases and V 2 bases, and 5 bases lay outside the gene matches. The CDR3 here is CASSLELAGGDNEQFF. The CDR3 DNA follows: TGTGCCAGCAGCTTAGAACTAGCGGGGGGCGACAATGAGCAGTTCTTC.

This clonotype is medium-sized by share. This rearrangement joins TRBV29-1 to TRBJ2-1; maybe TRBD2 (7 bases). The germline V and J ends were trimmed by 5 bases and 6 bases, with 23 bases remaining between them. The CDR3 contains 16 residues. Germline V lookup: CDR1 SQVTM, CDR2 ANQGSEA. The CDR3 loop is CSVQGGGTAFINEQFF. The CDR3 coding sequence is TGCAGCGTTCAGGGCGGGGGCACGGCGTTCATCAATGAGCAGTTCTTC.

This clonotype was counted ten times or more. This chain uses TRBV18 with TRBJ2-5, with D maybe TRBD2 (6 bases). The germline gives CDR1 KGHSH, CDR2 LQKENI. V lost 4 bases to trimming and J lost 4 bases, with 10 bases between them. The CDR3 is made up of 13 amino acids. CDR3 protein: CASSLMEGETQYF. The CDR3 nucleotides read TGTGCCAGCTCACTTATGGAGGGAGAGACCCAGTACTTC.

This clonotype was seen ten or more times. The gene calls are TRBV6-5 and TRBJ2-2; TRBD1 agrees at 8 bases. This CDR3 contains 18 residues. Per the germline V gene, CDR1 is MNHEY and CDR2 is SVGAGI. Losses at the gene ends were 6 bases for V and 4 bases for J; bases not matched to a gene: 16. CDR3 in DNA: TGTGCCAGCAGATACAATCCCAGGGGGCAGGGCTTCACCGGGGAGCTGTTTTTT. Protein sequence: CASRYNPRGQGFTGELFF.

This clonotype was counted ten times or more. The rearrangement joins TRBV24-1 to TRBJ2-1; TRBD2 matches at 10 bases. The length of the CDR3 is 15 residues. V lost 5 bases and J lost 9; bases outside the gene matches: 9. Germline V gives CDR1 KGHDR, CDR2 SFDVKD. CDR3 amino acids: CATSGGPSGRFEQFF. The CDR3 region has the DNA TGTGCCACCAGTGGGGGGCCTAGCGGGAGATTTGAGCAGTTCTTC.

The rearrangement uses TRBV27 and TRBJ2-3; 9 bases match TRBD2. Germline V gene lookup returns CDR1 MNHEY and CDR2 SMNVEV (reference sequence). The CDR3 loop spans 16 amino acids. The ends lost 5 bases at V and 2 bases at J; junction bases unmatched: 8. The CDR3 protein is CASSLEGGRVTDTQYF. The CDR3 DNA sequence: TGTGCCAGCAGTCTTGAAGGCGGGAGGGTCACAGATACGCAGTATTTT.